These T cell receptor beta chains were read from a single sample in a study of blood T cell repertoires in COVID-19. Assay used: immunoSEQ multiplex PCR; TCRdb lists only in-frame clones, some missing. The sample has a few hundred thousand clones; roughly 82% are singletons. Specimen: peripheral blood. These receptors all come from a human donor in a cohort sampled during active COVID-19. Both conserved end residues are part of each CDR3. The order of the fields is clone size, J gene, D gene, V gene, CDR3 protein, CDR3 DNA. D genes are given only for firm matches. Size is omitted from some rows. Given values are once, few, many or a class for expanded clones.

few TRBJ1-6 TRBD1 TRBV6-5 CASSRTGQGSSPLHF TGTGCCAGCAGTCGGACCGGACAGGGGAGTTCACCCCTCCACTTT
NA TRBJ1-2 TRBD1 TRBV2 CASSEFIGTGKYGYTF TGTGCCAGCAGTGAATTCATCGGGACAGGGAAATATGGCTACACCTTC
NA TRBJ1-1 TRBD1 TRBV27 CASSSYRGLTEAFF TGTGCCAGCAGTAGCTACAGGGGTTTGACTGAAGCTTTCTTT
few TRBJ2-7 NA TRBV5-4 CASSKGLDYYEQYF TGTGCCAGCAGCAAGGGCCTCGACTACTACGAGCAGTACTTC
NA TRBJ2-7 NA TRBV2 CASSPVYEQYF TGTGCCAGCAGCCCCGTCTACGAGCAGTACTTC
few TRBJ1-2 NA TRBV28 CASSLAVDSGLINYGYTF TGTGCCAGCAGTCTTGCTGTGGACAGCGGACTTATTAACTATGGCTACACCTTC
NA TRBJ2-2 TRBD1 TRBV24-1 CATSDLKVTGERAGELFF TGTGCCACCAGTGATTTGAAGGTGACAGGGGAGAGAGCCGGGGAGCTGTTTTTT
once TRBJ1-1 TRBD1 TRBV28 CASSLGGTGSTEAFF TGTGCCAGCAGTTTAGGGGGGACAGGGAGCACTGAAGCTTTCTTT
NA TRBJ1-4 NA TRBV27 CASSLRENEKLFF TGTGCCAGCAGTTTAAGAGAAAATGAAAAACTGTTTTTT
NA TRBJ2-1 TRBD2 TRBV6-4 CASSDAGGHNEQFF TGTGCCAGCAGTGACGCGGGAGGGCACAATGAGCAGTTCTTC
NA TRBJ1-6 NA TRBV5-1 CASSFSDSLGSPLHF TGCGCCAGCAGCTTTTCGGACAGCCTCGGGTCACCCCTCCACTTT
NA TRBJ2-5 TRBD2 TRBV18 CASSPSTGTTWETQYF TGTGCCAGCTCACCGTCCACGGGGACTACTTGGGAGACCCAGTACTTC
NA TRBJ2-7 NA TRBV2 CASSSVRDYEQYF TGTGCCAGCAGCAGTGTACGGGACTACGAGCAGTACTTC
NA TRBJ2-5 TRBD1 TRBV29-1 CSVWTGEETQYF TGCAGCGTTTGGACAGGGGAAGAGACCCAGTACTTC
NA TRBJ1-3 NA TRBV30 CAWSTDSLSGNTIYF TGTGCCTGGAGTACCGACAGTCTCTCTGGAAACACCATATATTTT
NA TRBJ2-1 NA TRBV5-1 CASSLAYNEQFF TGCGCCAGCAGCTTGGCATACAATGAGCAGTTCTTC
NA TRBJ1-2 NA TRBV27 CASSFRDSARGYTF TGTGCCAGCAGTTTCCGCGACAGCGCCAGAGGCTACACCTTC
NA TRBJ2-3 NA TRBV5-8 CASSSTGLASGGDTQYF TGTGCCAGCAGCTCTACCGGACTAGCTTCAGGGGGAGATACGCAGTATTTT
NA TRBJ1-3 TRBD1 TRBV2 CASSPGTGGNTIYF TGTGCCAGCAGCCCCGGGACAGGGGGAAACACCATATATTTT
NA TRBJ2-7 TRBD2 TRBV4-2 CASSQDRASGRGEQYF TGTGCCAGCAGCCAAGATCGGGCCAGCGGGAGGGGCGAGCAGTACTTC
NA TRBJ2-7 NA TRBV27 CASSLQVKTGLYEQYF TGTGCCAGCAGTTTACAGGTAAAGACAGGACTCTACGAGCAGTACTTC
NA TRBJ2-1 NA TRBV7-9 CASSLRPAGGSYNEQFF TGTGCCAGCAGCCTACGCCCCGCCGGTGGCTCCTACAATGAGCAGTTCTTC
NA TRBJ1-2 TRBD1 TRBV5-1 CASSPQGQGRGYTF TGCGCCAGCAGCCCACAAGGACAGGGACGAGGCTACACCTTC
NA TRBJ1-1 TRBD1 TRBV5-1 CASSHGQGAGSRNTEAFF TGCGCCAGCAGCCACGGACAGGGAGCGGGCTCGAGGAACACTGAAGCTTTCTTT
NA TRBJ2-1 NA TRBV10-2 CASSRASARVGNEQFF TGCGCCAGCAGCCGAGCCTCCGCCCGGGTGGGCAATGAGCAGTTCTTC
NA TRBJ2-7 TRBD1 TRBV9 CASSSQTGGWAYEQYF TGTGCCAGCAGCTCCCAAACAGGGGGATGGGCCTACGAGCAGTACTTC
NA TRBJ2-5 NA TRBV28 CAIFDSQETQYF TGTGCCATTTTCGACAGCCAAGAGACCCAGTACTTC
NA TRBJ1-1 NA TRBV9 CASSRGGRLGRDTEAFF TGTGCCAGCAGCCGGGGGGGACGACTGGGAAGGGACACTGAAGCTTTCTTT
many TRBJ1-1 TRBD1 TRBV18 CASSLGTGSEAFF TGTGCCAGCTCACTAGGGACAGGGTCTGAAGCTTTCTTT
once TRBJ2-3 TRBD2 TRBV10-2 CATGLAPSTDTQYF TGCGCAACTGGACTAGCTCCTAGCACAGATACGCAGTATTTT
NA TRBJ2-3 NA TRBV19 CASHSPNEADTQYF TGTGCCAGTCATTCCCCCAATGAGGCGGATACGCAGTATTTT
NA TRBJ2-1 TRBD2 TRBV7-9 CASSSQEGGRHNEQFF TGTGCCAGCAGCTCCCAGGAGGGCGGGAGACACAATGAGCAGTTCTTC
NA TRBJ2-1 TRBD2 TRBV9 CASSNASGSYNEQFF TGTGCCAGCTCTAATGCTAGCGGTTCCTACAATGAGCAGTTCTTC